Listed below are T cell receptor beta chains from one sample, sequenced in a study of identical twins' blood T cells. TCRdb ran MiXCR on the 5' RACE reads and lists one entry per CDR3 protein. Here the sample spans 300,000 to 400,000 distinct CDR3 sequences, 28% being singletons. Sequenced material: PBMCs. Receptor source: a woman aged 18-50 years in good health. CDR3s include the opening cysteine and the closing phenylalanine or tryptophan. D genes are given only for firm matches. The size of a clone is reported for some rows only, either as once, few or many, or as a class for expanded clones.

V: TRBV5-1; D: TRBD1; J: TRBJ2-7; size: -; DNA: TGCGCCAGCAGCTTTCAGACAGGGAACTACGAGCAGTACTTC; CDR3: CASSFQTGNYEQYF
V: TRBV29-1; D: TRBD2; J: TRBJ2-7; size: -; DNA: TGCAGCGCCACGATAGCGGGAGGCGACGAGCAGTACTTC; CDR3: CSATIAGGDEQYF
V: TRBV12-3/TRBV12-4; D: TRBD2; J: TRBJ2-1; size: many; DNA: TGTGCCAGCAGGGTTAGCGGGGATCCTGAGCAGTTCTTC; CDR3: CASRVSGDPEQFF
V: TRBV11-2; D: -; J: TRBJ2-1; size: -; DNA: TGTGCCAGCAGCTTAGCGCTATGGAATGAGCAGTTCTTC; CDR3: CASSLALWNEQFF
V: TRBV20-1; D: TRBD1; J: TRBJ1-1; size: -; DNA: TGCAGTGCCCCAGGGGGCCACACTGAAGCTTTCTTT; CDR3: CSAPGGHTEAFF
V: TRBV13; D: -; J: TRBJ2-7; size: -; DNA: TGTGCCAGCAGCTTAGAAGGCGCCTTCTCCTACGAGCAGTACTTC; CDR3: CASSLEGAFSYEQYF
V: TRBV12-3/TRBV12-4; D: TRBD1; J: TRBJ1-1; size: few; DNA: TGTGCCAGCAGTTCGGGGACAGGGGTGCGCACTGAAGCTTTCTTT; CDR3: CASSSGTGVRTEAFF
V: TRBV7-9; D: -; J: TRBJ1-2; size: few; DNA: TGTGCCAGCAGCTTAAGGGTGGAGGGCTACACCTTC; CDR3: CASSLRVEGYTF
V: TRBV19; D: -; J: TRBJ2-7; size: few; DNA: TGTGCCAGTAGTAGCGCGGTCAGCTCCTACGAGCAGTACTTC; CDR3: CASSSAVSSYEQYF
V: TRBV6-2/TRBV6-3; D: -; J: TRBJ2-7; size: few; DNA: TGTGCCAGCACCCAGACTGTCTACGAGCAGTACTTC; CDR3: CASTQTVYEQYF
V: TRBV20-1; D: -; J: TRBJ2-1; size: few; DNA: TGCAGTGCTAGAGATCAGTTCTTC; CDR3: CSARDQFF
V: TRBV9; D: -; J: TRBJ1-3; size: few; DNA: TGTGCCAGCAGCCCATGGAACGGAGGAAACACCATATATTTT; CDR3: CASSPWNGGNTIYF
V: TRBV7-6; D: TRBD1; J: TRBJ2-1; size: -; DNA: TGTGCCAGCAGCTTAGGAGGGGGGTTTTACGGGACAGGAAATGAGCAGTTCTTC; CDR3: CASSLGGGFYGTGNEQFF
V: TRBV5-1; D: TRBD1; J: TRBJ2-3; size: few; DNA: TGCGCCAGCAGCTTGGGGGGACAGGGATCAGATACGCAGTATTTT; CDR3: CASSLGGQGSDTQYF
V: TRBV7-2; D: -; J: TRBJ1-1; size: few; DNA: TGTGCCAGCAGCTTCACAGGAATGAACACTGAAGCTTTCTTT; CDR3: CASSFTGMNTEAFF
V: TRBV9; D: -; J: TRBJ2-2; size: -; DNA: TGTGCCAGCAGCGTAGCGCGAGGGTCGCCCACCGGGGAGCTGTTTTTT; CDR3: CASSVARGSPTGELFF
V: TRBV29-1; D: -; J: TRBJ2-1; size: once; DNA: TGCAGCGTTGTGGTCGCGGTTCTGAATGAGCAGTTCTTC; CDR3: CSVVVAVLNEQFF
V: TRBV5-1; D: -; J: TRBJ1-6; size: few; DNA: TGCGCCAGCAGCGACGGAGTCGCCTATAATTCACCCCTCCACTTT; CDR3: CASSDGVAYNSPLHF
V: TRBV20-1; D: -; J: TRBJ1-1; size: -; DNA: TGCAGTGCAGGGACATTCGAAGCTTTCTTT; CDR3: CSAGTFEAFF
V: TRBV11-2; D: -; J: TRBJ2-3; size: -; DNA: TGTGCCAGCAGCGAACCGGGGGATACGCAGTATTTT; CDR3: CASSEPGDTQYF
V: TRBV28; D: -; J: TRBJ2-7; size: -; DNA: TGTGCCAGCCAGGAGGAGACGGAGCAGTACTTC; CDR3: CASQEETEQYF
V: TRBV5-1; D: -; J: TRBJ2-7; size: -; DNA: TGCGCCAGCAGCTTAATGCAAGGAGGCGAGCAGTACTTC; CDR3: CASSLMQGGEQYF
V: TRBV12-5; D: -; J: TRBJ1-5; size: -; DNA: TGTGCTAGTGGTTTTGAAAGCCTTGGGCAGCCCCAGCATTTT; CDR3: CASGFESLGQPQHF
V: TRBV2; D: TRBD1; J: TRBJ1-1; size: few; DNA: TGTGCCAGCAGTGACGAAGGGGGCCTCACTGAAGCTTTCTTT; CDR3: CASSDEGGLTEAFF
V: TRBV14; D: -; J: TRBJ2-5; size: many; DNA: TGTGCCAGCAGTCCGGACGTCACGCGGACCCAGTACTTC; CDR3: CASSPDVTRTQYF
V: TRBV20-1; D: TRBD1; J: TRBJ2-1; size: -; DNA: TGCAGTGCTAGAGATAGGTTGGAGGGACAGGGGATCGGCGATGAGCAGTTCTTC; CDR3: CSARDRLEGQGIGDEQFF
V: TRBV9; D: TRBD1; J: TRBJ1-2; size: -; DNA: TGTGCCAGCAGCCCCTCCGGGACAGGGCCTGGCTACACCTTC; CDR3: CASSPSGTGPGYTF
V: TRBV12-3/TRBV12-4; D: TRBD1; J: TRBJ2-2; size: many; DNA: TGTGCCAGCAGTTTCCCTCGACAGGGGACCGGGGAGCTGTTTTTT; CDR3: CASSFPRQGTGELFF
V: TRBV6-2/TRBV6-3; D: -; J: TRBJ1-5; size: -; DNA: TGTGCCAGCAGTTACCGGCCAGGGCCCAATCAGCCCCAGCATTTT; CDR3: CASSYRPGPNQPQHF
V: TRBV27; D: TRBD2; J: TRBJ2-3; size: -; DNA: TGTGCCAGCAGTTCCCTGGGAGCGGGGTACACAGATACGCAGTATTTT; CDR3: CASSSLGAGYTDTQYF
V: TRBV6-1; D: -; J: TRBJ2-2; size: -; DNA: TGTGCCAGCAGTCACAGCTCCGGGAACACCGGGGAGCTGTTTTTT; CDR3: CASSHSSGNTGELFF
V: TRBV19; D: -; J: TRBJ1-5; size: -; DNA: TGTGCCAGTAGTGGGCCCTATCAGCCCCAGCATTTT; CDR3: CASSGPYQPQHF
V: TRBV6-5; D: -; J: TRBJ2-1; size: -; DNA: TGTGCCAGCACCCCAGGGGGGAGATACAATGAGCAGTTCTTC; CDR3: CASTPGGRYNEQFF
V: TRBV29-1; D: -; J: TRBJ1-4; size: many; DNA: TGCAGCGTTGGAACCGTCTGGGACCACGGCGAAAAACTGTTTTTT; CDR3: CSVGTVWDHGEKLFF
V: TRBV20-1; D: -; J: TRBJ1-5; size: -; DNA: TGCAGTGCTAGATCCCCGGCAGGCCCCAATCAGCCCCAGCATTTT; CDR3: CSARSPAGPNQPQHF
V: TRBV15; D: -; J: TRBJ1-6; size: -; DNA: TGTGCCACCAGTAGCCTTTATAATTCACCCCTCCACTTT; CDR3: CATSSLYNSPLHF
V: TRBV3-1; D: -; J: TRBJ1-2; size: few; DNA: TGTGCCAGCAGACGGGCAGGAGCTGGCTACACCTTC; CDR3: CASRRAGAGYTF
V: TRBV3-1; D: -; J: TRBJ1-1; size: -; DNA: TGTGCCAGCAGCCAATGTCTCATATCGGTACTTGAAGCTTTCTTT; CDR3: CASSQCLISVLEAFF
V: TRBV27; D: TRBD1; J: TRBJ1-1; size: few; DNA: TGTGCCAGCAGCCTCTACACAACAGGGGACACTGAAGCTTTCTTT; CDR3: CASSLYTTGDTEAFF
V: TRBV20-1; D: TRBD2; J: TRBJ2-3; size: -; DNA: TGCAGTGCTTGGACTAGCGGGCGCTTCGGGGATACGCAGTATTTT; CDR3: CSAWTSGRFGDTQYF
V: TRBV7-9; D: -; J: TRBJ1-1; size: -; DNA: TGTGCCAGCAGCTGGGCCGCGGAGAACACTGAAGCTTTCTTT; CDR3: CASSWAAENTEAFF
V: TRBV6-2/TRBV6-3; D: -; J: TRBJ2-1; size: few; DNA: TGTGTCGTTCAAGAGCGGGCTACCAATGAGCAGTTCTTC; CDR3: CVVQERATNEQFF
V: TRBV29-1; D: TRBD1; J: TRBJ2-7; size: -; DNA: TGCAGCGTAACGGGACAGGGATACTACGAGCAGTACTTC; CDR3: CSVTGQGYYEQYF
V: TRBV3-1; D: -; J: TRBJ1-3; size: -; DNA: TGTGCCAGCAGCCATGGATGGGGGCTGGGAAACACCATATATTTT; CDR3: CASSHGWGLGNTIYF